This T cell receptor (beta chain) was documented in a study of T cell responses to AZD1222 COVID-19 vaccine. Study observations and caveats: Reportedly, nearly half the spike-specific TCRs target unmutated variant regions. Donors were mostly white British, more females; clonal diversity possibly underestimated. Spike regions recognized by vaccine-associated CD4 TCRs spanned the protein, led by 160-218 and 743-854.

Details on this clone: Antigen specificity is unknown.

This table comes from immunoSEQ multiplex PCR, and its TCRdb copy is limited to in-frame clones, with some not included. Counted here are some 150,000 clones, just under 95% occurring once; the ten biggest clones make up around 0.96%. Material: peripheral blood, obtained on day 0 of AZD1222 vaccination. The receptor comes from an adult in good health.

The CDR3, as DNA: TGTGCCAGCGCCCGGGGGGTAGAGACCCAGTACTTC. This encodes CASARGVETQYF. The chain carries TRBV11-3 and TRBJ2-5; TRBD2 matches 7 bases. Germline V gene lookup returns CDR1 SGHNT and CDR2 YENEEA. The V gene end was trimmed by 8 bases and the J gene end by 4 bases; junction bases not matched to a gene: 4. CDR3 length: 12 amino acids.